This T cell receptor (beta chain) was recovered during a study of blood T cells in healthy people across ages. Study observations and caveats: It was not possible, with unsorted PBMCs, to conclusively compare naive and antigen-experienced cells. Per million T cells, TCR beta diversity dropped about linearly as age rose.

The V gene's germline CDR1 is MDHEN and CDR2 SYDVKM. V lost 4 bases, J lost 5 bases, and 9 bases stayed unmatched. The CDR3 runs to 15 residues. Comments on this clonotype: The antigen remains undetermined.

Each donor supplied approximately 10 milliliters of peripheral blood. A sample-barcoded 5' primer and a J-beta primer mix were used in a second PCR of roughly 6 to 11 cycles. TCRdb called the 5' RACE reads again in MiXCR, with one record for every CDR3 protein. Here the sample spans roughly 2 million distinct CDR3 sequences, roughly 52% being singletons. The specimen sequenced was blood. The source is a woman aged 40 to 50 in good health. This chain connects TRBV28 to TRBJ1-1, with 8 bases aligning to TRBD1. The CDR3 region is CASSSVQGVRTEAFF. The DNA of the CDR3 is TGTGCCAGCAGTTCCGTACAGGGGGTTCGGACTGAAGCTTTCTTT.